Presented here are 5 T cell receptor beta chains from one specimen sequenced in a study of graft-versus-host responses after intestinal transplantation. Produced via immunoSEQ multiplex PCR; TCRdb's table is partial and in-frame only. The table includes roughly 99,000 clones, roughly 88% detected once. The sample was PBMCs, taken 255 days after intestinal transplant. The source is a human patient who received an intestinal transplant, so some T cells may come from the graft donor.

The chain uses TRBV23-1 and TRBJ1-1, with a possible D match to TRBD1 (5 bases). TRBV23-1 is flagged as an ORF with uncertain function. The V gene lost 4 bases and the J gene lost 5 bases, with 17 bases spanning the gap. The CDR3 runs to 15 residues. The CDR3 DNA follows: TGCGCCAGCAGTCGTGGGAGGGCAGGGCGGACTGAAGCTTTCTTT. Encoded protein: CASSRGRAGRTEAFF.

This chain links TRBV28 with TRBJ1-1, with 8 bases that match TRBD1. This CDR3 region has 12 residues. The germline gives CDR1 MDHEN, CDR2 SYDVKM. J was trimmed by 9 bases and V by 4 bases; bases with no gene match: 4. CDR3 sequence: CASSSGQGKAFF. The CDR3 DNA is TGTGCCAGCAGTTCTGGACAGGGAAAAGCTTTCTTT. The full variable domain, its missing parts supplied by reference TRBV28 and TRBJ1-1, is DVKVTQSSRYLVKRTGEKVFLECVQDMDHENMFWYRQDPGLGLRLIYFSYDVKMKEKGDIPEGYSVSREKKERFSLILESASTNQTSMYLCASSSGQGKAFFGQGTRLTVV.

The V gene is TRBV6-4, the J gene TRBJ2-3, with 14 bases aligning to TRBD2. Germline V gene sequence: CDR1 MRHNA, CDR2 SNTAGT. Germline trimming cut 10 bases from V and 2 bases from J; bases unmatched to any gene: 8. The CDR3 length is 16 residues. The CDR3 here is CATGTSGGYNTDTQYF. The CDR3 nucleotides read TGTGCCACCGGGACTAGCGGGGGTTATAACACAGATACGCAGTATTTT.

V and J are TRBV6-1 and TRBJ1-2; weak D call: TRBD1 (6 bases). The CDR3 sequence is 14 residues long. The V end lost 7 bases, the J end lost 4 bases, and 16 bases lay between the germline ends. Germline V gene sequence: CDR1 MNHNS, CDR2 SASEGT. CDR3 coding DNA: TGTGCCAGCACGGCCCTGGGGGGGGCCTATGGCTACACCTTC. Protein product: CASTALGGAYGYTF.

The CDR3 bases are TGTGCCAGTAGTATGCCGGCAAGCAATCAGCCCCAGCATTTT. This encodes CASSMPASNQPQHF. The V call is TRBV19, the J call TRBJ1-5; D is ambiguous. The germline CDR1 and CDR2 sequences are LNHDA and SQIVND (reference sequence). The germline V and J ends were trimmed by 3 bases and 1 base, with 7 bases remaining between them. CDR3 length equals 14 residues. The variable domain in full, with the rest retrieved from reference TRBV19 and TRBJ1-5, is DGGITQSPKYLFRKEGQNVTLSCEQNLNHDAMYWYRQDPGQGLRLIYYSQIVNDFQKGDIAEGYSVSREKKESFPLTVTSAQKNPTAFYLCASSMPASNQPQHFGDGTRLSIL.